This T cell receptor (beta chain) came from a study of blood T cell repertoires in COVID-19. Study-level information: Some COVID-19 samples were acute and others convalescent; all came from the United States, Italy and Spain.

V lost 4 bases and J lost 1; bases outside the gene matches: 8. The CDR3 spans 18 residues. Germline V lookup: CDR1 LNHNV, CDR2 YYDKDF (reference sequence). The authors' processing: By means of reference gene primer amplification, nucleated cell counts were estimated. Some clones are missing from TCRdb's copy, which holds only in-frame ones; the method was immunoSEQ multiplex PCR. The V and J calls and clone size were taken over from that table, and D and trimming were inferred from the DNA. Of 100,000 to 150,000 clones listed, roughly 83% are singletons. The V call is TRBV15, the J call TRBJ2-6; 9 positions match TRBD1. The source of this sequence is a woman aged 50 to 60 with acute or convalescent COVID-19. Sequenced material: peripheral blood. The CDR3 region is CATSTGTGQLSGANVLTF. The CDR3 region has the DNA TGTGCCACCAGCACCGGGACAGGGCAACTTTCTGGGGCCAACGTCCTGACTTTC.